This T cell receptor beta chain comes out of a study of CD8+ T cells in alopecia areata. Overall study: Treatment of the treated patients consisted of oral tofacitinib, 5 to 10 mg twice daily. Study-level results: Higher clonality and more expanded CD8+ clones appeared in lesional than normal scalp. In scalp and blood, many expanded lesional clones persisted during tofacitinib.

Note on this clone: Its antigen is not known.

RNA was isolated and reverse transcribed to cDNA, the sequencing template. Some clones are missing from TCRdb's copy, which holds only in-frame ones; the method was immunoSEQ multiplex PCR. The sample has 100,000 to 150,000 clones; around 60% are singletons. Described treatment: oral pan-JAK inhibitor, 5-10 mg twice daily. Obtained from alopecia areata patients were lesional scalp punch biopsies along with peripheral blood. This CDR3 contains 12 residues. V lost 4 bases to trimming and J lost 8 bases, with 11 bases between them. In germline, CDR1 is ENHRY, CDR2 SYGVKD. The chain carries TRBV10-3 and TRBJ1-1; no reliable D call. The sample was CD4+ T cells sorted from blood, taken at week 4, from a patient treated with tofacitinib. The receptor's source is a human donor with alopecia areata. CDR3 DNA: TGTGCCATCAGTGCCAGATCTACAGAAGCTTTCTTT. Translation: CAISARSTEAFF.